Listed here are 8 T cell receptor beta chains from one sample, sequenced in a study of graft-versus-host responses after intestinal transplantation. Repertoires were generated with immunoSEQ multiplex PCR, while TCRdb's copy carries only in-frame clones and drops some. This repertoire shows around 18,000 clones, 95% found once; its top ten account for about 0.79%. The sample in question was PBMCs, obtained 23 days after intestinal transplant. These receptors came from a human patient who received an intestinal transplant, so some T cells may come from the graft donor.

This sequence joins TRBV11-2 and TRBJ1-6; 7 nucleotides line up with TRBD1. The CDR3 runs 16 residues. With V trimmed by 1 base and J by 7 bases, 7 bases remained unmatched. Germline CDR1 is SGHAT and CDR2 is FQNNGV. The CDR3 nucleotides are TGTGCCAGCAGCTTAGGCCCAACAGGGGCGAATTCACCCCTCCACTTT. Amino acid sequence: CASSLGPTGANSPLHF.

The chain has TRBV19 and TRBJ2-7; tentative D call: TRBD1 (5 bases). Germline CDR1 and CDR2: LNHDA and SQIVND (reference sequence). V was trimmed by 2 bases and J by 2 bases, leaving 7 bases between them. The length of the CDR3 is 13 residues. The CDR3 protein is CASSIQGPYEQYF. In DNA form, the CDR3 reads TGTGCCAGTAGTATACAGGGCCCCTACGAGCAGTACTTC.

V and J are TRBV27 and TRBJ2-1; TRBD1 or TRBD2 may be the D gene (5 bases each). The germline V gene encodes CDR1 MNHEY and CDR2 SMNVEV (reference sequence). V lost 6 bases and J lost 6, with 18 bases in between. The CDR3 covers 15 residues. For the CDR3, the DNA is TGTGCCAGCAGCCAGGGACGCAGTCTGCCCAATGAGCAGTTCTTC. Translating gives CASSQGRSLPNEQFF.

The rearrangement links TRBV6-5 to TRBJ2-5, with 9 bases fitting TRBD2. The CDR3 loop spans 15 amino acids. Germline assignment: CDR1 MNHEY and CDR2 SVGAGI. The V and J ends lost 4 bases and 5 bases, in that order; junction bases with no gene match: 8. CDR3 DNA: TGTGCCAGCAGTTGGACTAGCGACATGGGGGAGACCCAGTACTTC. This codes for CASSWTSDMGETQYF.

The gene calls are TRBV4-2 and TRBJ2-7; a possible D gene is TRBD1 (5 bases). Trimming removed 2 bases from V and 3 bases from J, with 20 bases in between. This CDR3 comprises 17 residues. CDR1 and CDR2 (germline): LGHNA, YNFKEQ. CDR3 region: CASSQQAYGSGHYEQYF. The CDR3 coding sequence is TGTGCCAGCAGCCAACAAGCCTACGGGTCAGGACACTACGAGCAGTACTTC.

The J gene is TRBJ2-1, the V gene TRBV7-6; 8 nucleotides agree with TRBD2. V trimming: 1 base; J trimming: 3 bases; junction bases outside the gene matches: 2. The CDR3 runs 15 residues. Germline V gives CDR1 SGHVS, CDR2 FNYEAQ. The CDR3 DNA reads TGTGCCAGCAGCTTAGTTGCGGGGGGCTACAATGAGCAGTTCTTC. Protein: CASSLVAGGYNEQFF.

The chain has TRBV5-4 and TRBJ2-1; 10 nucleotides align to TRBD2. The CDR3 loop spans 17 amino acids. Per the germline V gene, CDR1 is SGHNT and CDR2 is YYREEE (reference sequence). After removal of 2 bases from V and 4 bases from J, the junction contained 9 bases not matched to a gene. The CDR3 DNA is TGTGCCAGCAGCTTAGTATTAGGACTAGCGGCATACAATGAGCAGTTCTTC. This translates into CASSLVLGLAAYNEQFF.

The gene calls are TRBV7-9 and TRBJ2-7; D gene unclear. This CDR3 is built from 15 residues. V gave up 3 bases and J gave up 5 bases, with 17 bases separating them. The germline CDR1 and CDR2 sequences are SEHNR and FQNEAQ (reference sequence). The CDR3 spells CASSLGGPPFHEQYF. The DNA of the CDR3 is TGTGCCAGCAGCTTGGGTGGGCCCCCGTTCCACGAGCAGTACTTC. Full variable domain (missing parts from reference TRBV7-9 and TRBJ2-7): DTGVSQNPRHKITKRGQNVTFRCDPISEHNRLYWYRQTLGQGPEFLTYFQNEAQLEKSRLLSDRFSAERPKGSFSTLEIQRTEQGDSAMYLCASSLGGPPFHEQYFGPGTRLTVT.